The 6 T cell receptor beta chains below come from one sample, sequenced in a study of blood T cell repertoires in COVID-19. Measured with immunoSEQ multiplex PCR; TCRdb has only the in-frame clones, and not every one. The sample lists some 240,000 clones; roughly 87% were seen once. The sequenced sample was peripheral blood. The receptors originated from a woman between 35 and 50 years old who had recovered from COVID-19.

This clone came up once. The gene calls are TRBV5-1 and TRBJ2-3; maybe TRBD1 (6 bases). Per the germline V gene, CDR1 is SGHRS and CDR2 is YFSETQ. V lost 1 base, J lost 5 bases, and 14 bases lay in between. CDR3 length equals 15 residues. The CDR3, as DNA: TGCGCCAGCAGCTTGTCCCAGGGGACCGGAGATACGCAGTATTTT. Protein: CASSLSQGTGDTQYF. The whole variable domain, remainder taken from reference TRBV5-1 and TRBJ2-3, is KAGVTQTPRYLIKTRGQQVTLSCSPISGHRSVSWYQQTPGQGLQFLFEYFSETQRNKGNFPGRFSGRQFSNSRSEMNVSTLELGDSALYLCASSLSQGTGDTQYFGPGTRLTVL.

The CDR3 loop is CASSRAGPNTGELFF. DNA for the CDR3: TGTGCCAGCAGCAGGGCGGGACCGAACACCGGGGAGCTGTTTTTT. The genes are TRBV3-1 (or the pseudogene TRBV3-2) and TRBJ2-2; D might be TRBD2 (6 bases). The CDR3 loop spans 15 amino acids. Per germline, CDR1 LGHDT and CDR2 YNNKEL (reference sequence). V lost 5 bases and J 0 bases, leaving 10 bases between the germline ends.

The V and J genes are TRBV7-6 and TRBJ2-5; 10 nucleotides match TRBD1. CDR3 length: 16 amino acids. The germline CDR1 and CDR2 sequences are SGHVS and FNYEAQ. V lost 4 bases and J lost 4; bases outside the gene matches: 9. The CDR3 DNA reads TGTGCCAGCAGCTCCTTAGGGGGACAGGGGACAGAGACCCAGTACTTC. This gives the protein CASSSLGGQGTETQYF.

Written as DNA, the CDR3 is TGTGCCAGCACCGGACAGGCAGGAGATACGCAGTATTTT. As protein: CASTGQAGDTQYF. The chain has TRBV2 and TRBJ2-3; 7 bases agree with TRBD1. The V and J ends lost 7 bases and 5 bases, in that order; junction bases with no gene match: 6. Germline CDR1 SNHLY, CDR2 FYNNEI. The CDR3 length is 13 residues. The whole variable domain, filled in from reference TRBV2 and TRBJ2-3, reads EPEVTQTPSHQVTQMGQEVILRCVPISNHLYFYWYRQILGQKVEFLVSFYNNEISEKSEIFDDQFSVERPDGSNFTLKIRSTKLEDSAMYFCASTGQAGDTQYFGPGTRLTVL.

The chain couples TRBV7-2 to TRBJ2-2; 12 bases align to TRBD2. The germline CDR1 and CDR2 sequences are SGHTA and FQGNSA. V was clipped by 5 bases and J by 4 bases; unmatched bases: 5. There are 16 residues in the CDR3. This CDR3 reads CASSLTTSGSTGELFF. The CDR3 DNA reads TGTGCCAGCAGCCTAACGACTAGCGGGAGCACCGGGGAGCTGTTTTTT.

V is TRBV7-2 and J is TRBJ2-7, with 7 nucleotides matching TRBD1. The CDR3 consists of 13 residues. V lost 6 bases, J lost 3 bases, and 5 bases stayed unmatched. Germline V gene lookup returns CDR1 SGHTA and CDR2 FQGNSA. The CDR3 is CASSQQGFYEQYV. The CDR3, as DNA: TGTGCCAGCAGTCAACAGGGGTTCTACGAGCAGTACGTC.